This TCR beta chain was documented in a study of radiotherapy plus CTLA-4 blockade in lung cancer. Study observations and caveats: Expansion of tumor-derived TCR clones was observed in blood after radiotherapy plus ipilimumab. In blood, early T cell clone dynamics reportedly predicted response best, together with interferon-beta.

Concerning this clone: What it binds is not known.

Ipilimumab-mediated CTLA-4 blockade plus focal radiation was given to patients having chemo-refractory metastatic non-small-cell lung cancer. Assay used: immunoSEQ multiplex PCR; TCRdb lists only in-frame clones, some missing. The sample records 90,000 to 100,000 clones, 65% to 80% being singletons. Germline-derived CDR1 and CDR2 are SGHTS and YDEGEE. Trimming at V came to 4 bases and at J to 7 bases, leaving 10 bases not matched to a gene. The CDR3 runs to 15 residues. This specimen consisted of peripheral blood, obtained from a patient treated with radiotherapy plus ipilimumab. This TCR derives from a human donor with non-small cell lung cancer who had a partial response to radiotherapy plus ipilimumab. Some clones in this sample may be carry-over from other donors' samples. The chain couples TRBV5-8 to TRBJ2-2; 7 nucleotides line up with TRBD1. CDR3 residues: CASSTTGVRSGELFF. The CDR3 DNA is TGTGCCAGCAGCACTACAGGGGTGCGAAGCGGGGAGCTGTTTTTT.